Listed here are 16 T cell receptor beta chains from one sample, sequenced in a study of chemoradiotherapy in HPV16-positive cancers. Sequencing used immunoSEQ multiplex PCR; TCRdb keeps in-frame clones, though not all of them. The sample records over 4,000 clones, around 74% being singletons. This specimen consisted of tumor tissue, obtained from a patient who underwent chemoradiotherapy. The source of these receptors is a human donor with HPV-associated anogenital cancer.

The chain links TRBV5-1 to TRBJ2-7; D uncertain. Germline CDR1 SGHRS, CDR2 YFSETQ. V was shortened by 2 bases and J by 6 bases, with 18 bases between the two germline ends. There are 15 residues in the CDR3. CDR3 residues: CASSFHSLTLGEQYF. As DNA, the CDR3 is TGCGCCAGCAGCTTCCATAGCTTGACATTGGGCGAGCAGTACTTC.

This clone has only a few counts. This rearrangement joins TRBV19 to TRBJ2-6, with TRBD1 matching 9 bases. CDR1 is LNHDA and CDR2 is SQIVND in the germline V gene (reference sequence). J gave up 0 bases and V 6 bases, and 15 bases lay outside the gene matches. The CDR3 has 20 residues. Here the CDR3 DNA reads TGTGCCAGTAGCGCGAACAGGGGGCCGCATCCATTCTCTGGGGCCAACGTCCTGACTTTC. It encodes CASSANRGPHPFSGANVLTF.

The CDR3 sequence is CASMGDREDEKLFF. CDR3 DNA sequence: TGTGCCAGCATGGGGGACAGAGAGGATGAAAAACTGTTTTTT. The rearrangement joins TRBV2 to TRBJ1-4; 7 bases are a match to TRBD1. The V segment lost 7 bases and the J segment 6 bases; nucleotides outside the gene matches: 8. The germline CDR1 and CDR2 sequences are SNHLY and FYNNEI. The length of the CDR3 is 14 residues.

This rearrangement joins TRBV9 to TRBJ2-3; tentatively, D is TRBD2 (5 bases). The CDR3 length is 17 residues. Germline CDR1 and CDR2: SGDLS and YYNGEE. V was cut by 0 bases and J by 2 bases, with 16 bases left in between. CDR3 loop: CASSVDPGVGPTDTQYF. The DNA for the CDR3 is TGTGCCAGCAGCGTAGACCCCGGGGTAGGCCCCACAGATACGCAGTATTTT.

The rearrangement uses TRBV7-8 and TRBJ2-3; D gene ambiguous. With 2 bases removed from V and 2 bases from J, the gap between germline ends came to 8 bases. There are 14 residues in the CDR3. Germline V gene sequence: CDR1 SGHVS, CDR2 FQNEAQ. CDR3 DNA sequence: TGTGCCAGCAGCTTACGGTACTTCACAGATACGCAGTATTTT. The encoded protein is CASSLRYFTDTQYF.

The rearrangement joins TRBV7-9 to TRBJ2-1; 11 bases map to TRBD2. CDR1 is SEHNR, CDR2 FQNEAQ, per germline (reference sequence). The CDR3 contains 16 residues. Losses at the gene ends were 4 bases for V and 3 bases for J; bases not matched to a gene: 5. CDR3 DNA sequence: TGTGCCAGCAGCTCCTTCCTAGCGGGGGGCTACAATGAGCAGTTCTTC. Translating it yields CASSSFLAGGYNEQFF.

This chain joins TRBV2 and TRBJ2-7, with D possibly TRBD2 on 5 matching bases. V was cut by 5 bases and J by 0 bases, with 11 bases left in between. The CDR3 has 14 amino acids. Germline values: CDR1 SNHLY, CDR2 FYNNEI. The CDR3 DNA is TGTGCCAGCAGTCGGACTGAGAGCTCCTACGAGCAGTACTTC. It is translated as CASSRTESSYEQYF.

This clone came up a few times. The rearrangement links TRBV19 to TRBJ1-3; D possibly corresponds to TRBD1 (6 bases). This CDR3 is built from 15 residues. V lost 5 bases to trimming and J lost 7 bases, with 18 bases between them. Looked up from germline, CDR1 is LNHDA and CDR2 is SQIVND (reference sequence). CDR3 amino acids: CASSGSGAYGNTIYF. CDR3 in DNA: TGTGCCAGTAGTGGATCAGGGGCCTATGGGAACACCATATATTTT.

The chain recombines TRBV29-1 with TRBJ1-2; no definite D call. This CDR3 is 14 amino acids long. V shed 4 bases and J shed 6 bases, with 18 bases lying between them. The germline V gene encodes CDR1 SQVTM and CDR2 ANQGSEA. CDR3 nucleotide sequence: TGCAGCGTTGCACGGGGAGTTATTGGCCATGGCTACACCTTC. Amino acid sequence: CSVARGVIGHGYTF.

This chain links TRBV27 with TRBJ2-1; TRBD1 matches 10 bases. Trimming removed 4 bases from V and 2 bases from J; junction bases left unmatched: 5. The CDR3 is 16 amino acids. CDR1 is MNHEY, CDR2 SMNVEV, per germline (reference sequence). DNA for the CDR3: TGTGCCAGCAGTTCCATGGGGACAGGGGCCTACAATGAGCAGTTCTTC. Residues: CASSSMGTGAYNEQFF.

The rearrangement joins TRBV10-3 to TRBJ1-1, with D unclear. The CDR3 sequence is 12 residues long. V lost 7 bases, J lost 2 bases, and 8 bases lay in between. CDR1 is ENHRY, CDR2 SYGVKD, per germline. This CDR3 is CAIKDPNTEAFF. The CDR3 DNA sequence: TGTGCCATCAAGGACCCAAACACTGAAGCTTTCTTT.

V gene TRBV5-1 combines with J gene TRBJ2-2; D not resolved. Trimming took off 4 bases at V and 4 bases at J, with 8 bases between the two ends. This CDR3 comprises 13 residues. The V gene's germline CDR1 is SGHRS and CDR2 YFSETQ. CDR3 bases: TGCGCCAGCAGCATACCGGGCACCGGGGAGCTGTTTTTT. It encodes CASSIPGTGELFF.

This chain connects TRBV5-1 to TRBJ2-2, with unresolved D. This CDR3 contains 15 residues. Trimming shortened V by 7 bases and J by 0 bases, and 13 bases separated the two germline ends. Germline-derived CDR1 and CDR2 are SGHRS and YFSETQ. The CDR3 DNA follows: TGCGCCAGCTCCAGTTCGGGCGCGAACACCGGGGAGCTGTTTTTT. Translating it yields CASSSSGANTGELFF.

The J gene is TRBJ1-4, the V gene TRBV5-4; D not certain. With 3 bases removed from V and 4 bases from J, the gap between germline ends came to 13 bases. Germline assignment: CDR1 SGHNT and CDR2 YYREEE (reference sequence). The CDR3 covers 15 residues. The CDR3, as DNA: TGTGCCAGCAGCTCCGACGGCCTCTTTAATGAAAAACTGTTTTTT. It encodes CASSSDGLFNEKLFF.

The V call is TRBV28, the J call TRBJ1-2; D possibly corresponds to TRBD1 (5 bases). The V end was cut by 4 bases, the J end by 8 bases, with 23 bases between. Germline loops: CDR1 MDHEN, CDR2 SYDVKM. This CDR3 has 16 amino acids. The CDR3 nucleotides are TGTGCCAGCAGTTCCTCCGGGACGCTTAAAACGGGGGGCTACACCTTC. It is translated as CASSSSGTLKTGGYTF.

This chain joins TRBV7-3 and TRBJ2-4; possible D gene TRBD1, 5 bases. Trimming left V 7 bases short and J 8 bases short, with 15 bases between. The CDR3 consists of 13 residues. The germline gives CDR1 SGHTA, CDR2 FQGTGA. This chain's CDR3 is CASNQGLGDIQYF. The DNA of the CDR3 is TGTGCCAGCAACCAGGGCCTAGGGGACATTCAGTACTTC.